This T cell receptor beta chain was identified during a study of cytomegalovirus exposure and HLA in healthy donors. General study points: In presence/absence analyses, roughly uniform sequencing depth across donors was assumed. Cytomegalovirus-associated status was assigned to more than 150 TCR beta chains. When analyzed later, the rates of TCR association showed variation by HLA locus, with DRB1 the most and HLA-C the fewest. An Asian-associated ancestry cluster reportedly showed fewer N-insertions than the approximately 650-donor mean in a later analysis.

As for this clone: Its antigen is not known.

Primers included in the PCR were 60 Vbeta and 13 Jbeta primers. Measured with immunoSEQ multiplex PCR; TCRdb has only the in-frame clones, and not every one. The data contain 90,000 to 120,000 clones, 60% to 75% of them seen just once; the ten biggest clones take up about 8%. The CDR3 is 14 residues long. Trimming removed 0 bases at V and 2 bases at J, with 8 bases between. Germline CDR1 and CDR2: KGHSH and LQKENI. This clonotype originated in a young man in good health and CMV-seronegative. The sample consisted of PBMCs. The J gene is TRBJ2-7, the V gene TRBV18; unclear D gene. The CDR3 spells CASSPPGVPYEQYF. The CDR3, as DNA: TGTGCCAGCTCACCACCGGGCGTCCCCTACGAGCAGTACTTC. Looking up the rest from reference TRBV18 and TRBJ2-7 gives the full variable domain: NAGVMQNPRHLVRRRGQEARLRCSPMKGHSHVYWYRQLPEEGLKFMVYLQKENIIDESGMPKERFSAEFPKEGPSILRIQQVVRGDSAAYFCASSPPGVPYEQYFGPGTRLTVT.